This note documents a single T cell receptor (beta chain) sequence. The data stem from a study of shared T cell receptors in the human thymus. TCRdb's copy holds only in-frame clones and misses some; the assay was immunoSEQ multiplex PCR. This sample has hundreds of thousands of clones, with roughly 88% found just once. The CDR3 runs to 16 residues. The germline V gene encodes CDR1 SGHNT and CDR2 YENEEA. After removal of 3 bases from V and 2 bases from J, the junction contained 7 bases not matched to a gene. These data also featured in a second study, about human thymus T cells.

The chain couples TRBV11-3 to TRBJ2-7; 10 nucleotides match TRBD2. Material for sequencing was thymocytes. The source of this sequence is a boy under three years old with a congenital heart defect. For the CDR3, the DNA is TGTGCCAGCAGCTTCCTTACTAGCGGGGAAACCTACGAGCAGTACTTC. Protein sequence: CASSFLTSGETYEQYF.